This TCR beta chain was obtained from a study of blood T cell repertoires in COVID-19. At the level of the study: Donors in the United States, Italy and Spain gave samples during acute or convalescent COVID-19. The analysed material was cDNA or gDNA that came from T cells, B-cell-depleted T cells, or PBMCs.

The CDR3 runs to 14 residues. The ends were cut back, 1 base at V and 5 bases at J, with 10 bases in the middle. Germline CDR1 is SGHVS and CDR2 is FQNEAQ. Profiling relied on immunoSEQ multiplex PCR, and the TCRdb table lists in-frame clones only, not all of them. The sample consists of about 33,000 clones, approximately 91% of them appearing once. This clone was seen a handful of times. Sample: peripheral blood. The rearrangement links TRBV7-8 to TRBJ2-3; D possibly corresponds to TRBD1 (5 bases). The source of this sequence is a human donor with active COVID-19. The donor label of this sample is uncertain. The CDR3 protein is CASSLGAGRDTQYF. The CDR3 region has the DNA TGTGCCAGCAGCTTAGGAGCAGGGCGAGATACGCAGTATTTT. Using reference TRBV7-8 and TRBJ2-3 for the parts outside the CDR3, the full variable domain is GAGVSQSPRYKVAKRGQDVALRCDPISGHVSLFWYQQALGQGPEFLTYFQNEAQLDKSGLPSDRFFAERPEGSVSTLKIQRTQQEDSAVYLCASSLGAGRDTQYFGPGTRLTVL.